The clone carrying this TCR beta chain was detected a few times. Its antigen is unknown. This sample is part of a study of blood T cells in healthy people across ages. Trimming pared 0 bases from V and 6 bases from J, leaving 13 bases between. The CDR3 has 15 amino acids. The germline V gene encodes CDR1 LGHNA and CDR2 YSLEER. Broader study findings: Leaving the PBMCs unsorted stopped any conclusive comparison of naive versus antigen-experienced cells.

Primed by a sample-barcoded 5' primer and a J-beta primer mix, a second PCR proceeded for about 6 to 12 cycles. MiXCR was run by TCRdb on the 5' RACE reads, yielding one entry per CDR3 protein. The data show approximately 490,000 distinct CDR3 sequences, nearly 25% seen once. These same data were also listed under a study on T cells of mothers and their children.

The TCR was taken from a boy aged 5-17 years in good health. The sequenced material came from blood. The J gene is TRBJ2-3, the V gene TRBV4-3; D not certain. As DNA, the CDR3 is TGCGCCAGCAGCCAAGATTCCAGGCAGAGGGATACGCAGTATTTT. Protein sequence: CASSQDSRQRDTQYF.